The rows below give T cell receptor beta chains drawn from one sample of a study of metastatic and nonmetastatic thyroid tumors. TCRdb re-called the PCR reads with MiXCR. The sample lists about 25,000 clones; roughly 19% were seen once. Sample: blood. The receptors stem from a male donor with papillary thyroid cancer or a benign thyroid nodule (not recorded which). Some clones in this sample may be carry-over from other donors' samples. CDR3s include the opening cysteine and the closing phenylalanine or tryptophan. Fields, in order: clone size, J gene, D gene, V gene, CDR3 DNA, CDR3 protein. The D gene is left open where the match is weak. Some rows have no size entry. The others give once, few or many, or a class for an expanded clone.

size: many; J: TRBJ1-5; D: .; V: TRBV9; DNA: TGTGCCAGCAGCGTAGGTGGGGCGGGCAATCAGCCCCAGCATTTT; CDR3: CASSVGGAGNQPQHF
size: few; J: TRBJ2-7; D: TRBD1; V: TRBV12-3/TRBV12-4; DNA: TGTGCCAGCAGCACAATGACAGGGCTCAACCCCTACGAGCAGTACTTC; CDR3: CASSTMTGLNPYEQYF
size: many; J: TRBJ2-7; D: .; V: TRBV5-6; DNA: TGTGCCAGCAGCTTATCCCTTTGGGAGCAGTACTTC; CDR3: CASSLSLWEQYF
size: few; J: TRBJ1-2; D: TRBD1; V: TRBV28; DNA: TGTGCCAGCAGTTTCTGGACAGGGGGCAGGAACTATGGCTACACCTTC; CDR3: CASSFWTGGRNYGYTF
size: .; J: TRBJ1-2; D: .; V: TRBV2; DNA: TGTGCCAGCAGTGTGGGGGGACGGGAGGTCGATGGCTACACCTTC; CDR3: CASSVGGREVDGYTF
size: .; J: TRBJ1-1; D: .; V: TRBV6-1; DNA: TGTGCCAGCACCCAGGGTGTGGGAACTGAAGCTTTCTTT; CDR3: CASTQGVGTEAFF
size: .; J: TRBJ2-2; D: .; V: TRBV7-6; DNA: TGTGCCAGCAGCTTAACTTGGGGCGCCGGGGAGCTGTTTTTT; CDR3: CASSLTWGAGELFF
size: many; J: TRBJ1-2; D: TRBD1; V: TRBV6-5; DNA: TGTGCCAGCAGTTCCGGGACAGGGCTGAACTATGGCTACACCTTC; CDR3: CASSSGTGLNYGYTF
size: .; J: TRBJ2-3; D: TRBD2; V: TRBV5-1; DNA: TGCGCCAGCAGCTTGGGGTGGAGCGGGAGTTTAGATACGCAGTATTTT; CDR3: CASSLGWSGSLDTQYF
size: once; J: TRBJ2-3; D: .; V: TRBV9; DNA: TGTGCCAGCAGCCCAGGACAGGACTACACAGATACGCAGTATTTT; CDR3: CASSPGQDYTDTQYF
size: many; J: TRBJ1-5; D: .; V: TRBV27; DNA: TGTGCCAGCAGACCCTTCCAAAAGGAACAGCCCCAGCATTTT; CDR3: CASRPFQKEQPQHF
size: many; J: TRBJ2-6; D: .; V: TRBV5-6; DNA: TGTGCCAGCACCTACAGGTGGGGGTCTGGGGCCAACGTCCTGACTTTC; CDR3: CASTYRWGSGANVLTF
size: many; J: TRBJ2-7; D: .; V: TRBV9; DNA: TGTGCCAGCAGCGTAGTCTCGTCCTACGAGCAGTACTTC; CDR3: CASSVVSSYEQYF
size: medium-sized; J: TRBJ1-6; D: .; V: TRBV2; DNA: TGTGCCAGCAGGGGGACGGAAAACTATAATTCACCCCTCCACTTT; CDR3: CASRGTENYNSPLHF
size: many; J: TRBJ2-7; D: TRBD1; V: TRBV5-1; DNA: TGCGCCAGCAATCCAGGACAGGGTACCGGCGAGCAGTACTTC; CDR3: CASNPGQGTGEQYF
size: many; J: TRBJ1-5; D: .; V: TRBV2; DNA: TGTGCCAGCAGTGTAACGGGATCGCGGCCCCAGCATTTT; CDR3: CASSVTGSRPQHF
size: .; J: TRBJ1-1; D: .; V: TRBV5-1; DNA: TGCGCCAGCAGCTTGGCCGGGGCCTACACTGAAGCTTTCTTT; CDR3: CASSLAGAYTEAFF
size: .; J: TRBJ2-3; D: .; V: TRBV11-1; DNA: TGTGCCAGCAGCTTCGGCTACAGGGTGGCAGATACGCAGTATTTT; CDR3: CASSFGYRVADTQYF
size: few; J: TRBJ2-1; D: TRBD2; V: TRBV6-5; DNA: TGTGCCAGCAGTTACACACCGACTAGCGGGAGGTACAATGAGCAGTTCTTC; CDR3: CASSYTPTSGRYNEQFF
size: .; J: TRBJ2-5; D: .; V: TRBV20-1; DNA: TGCAGTGGTCGTACATGGGCGGAGACCCAGTACTTC; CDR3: CSGRTWAETQYF
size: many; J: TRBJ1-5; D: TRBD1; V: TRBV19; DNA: TGTGCCAGCAAATTAACAGGGGACTACAATCAGCCCCAGCATTTT; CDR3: CASKLTGDYNQPQHF
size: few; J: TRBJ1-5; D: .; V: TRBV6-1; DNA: TGTGCCAGCAGTGGGATCTATAGCAATCAGCCCCAGCATTTT; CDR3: CASSGIYSNQPQHF
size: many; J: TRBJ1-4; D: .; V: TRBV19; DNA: TGTGCCAGTAGTACTAGGCCACGGGGGACCATTAATGAAAAACTGTTTTTT; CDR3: CASSTRPRGTINEKLFF
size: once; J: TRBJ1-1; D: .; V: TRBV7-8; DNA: TGTGCCAGCAGCTTAGTTAACAGGAACACTGAAGCTTTCTTT; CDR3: CASSLVNRNTEAFF
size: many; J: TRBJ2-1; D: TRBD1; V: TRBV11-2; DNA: TGTGCCAGCAGCCCACCAAGACAGGGAGTTCTCTATGAGCAGTTCTTC; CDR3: CASSPPRQGVLYEQFF
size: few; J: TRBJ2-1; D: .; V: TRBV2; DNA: TGTGCCAGTATCCCTGACAGCTACAATGAGCAGTTCTTC; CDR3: CASIPDSYNEQFF
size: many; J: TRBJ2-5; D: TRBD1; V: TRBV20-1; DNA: TGCAGTGCTATAAGGACAGGGGGTGGGGAGACCCAGTACTTC; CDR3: CSAIRTGGGETQYF
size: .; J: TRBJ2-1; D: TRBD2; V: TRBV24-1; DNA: TGTGCCACCAGAGATTGGACTAGAGGGAACAATGAGCAGTTCTTC; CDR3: CATRDWTRGNNEQFF
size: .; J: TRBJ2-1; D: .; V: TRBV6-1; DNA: TGTGCCAGCCGAAATATCGATGAGCAGTTCTTC; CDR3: CASRNIDEQFF
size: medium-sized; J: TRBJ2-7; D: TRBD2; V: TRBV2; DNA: TGTGCCAGCAGGGGTAGCGGGAGGGCTCGGGAGCAGTACTTC; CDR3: CASRGSGRAREQYF
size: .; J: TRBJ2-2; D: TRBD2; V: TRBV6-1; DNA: TGTGCCAGCAGACCGGGACTAGCGGGGTGGGGGGAGCTGTTTTTT; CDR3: CASRPGLAGWGELFF
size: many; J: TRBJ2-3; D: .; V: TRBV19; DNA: TGTGCCAGTAGTCACGGGGTCACAGATACGCAGTATTTT; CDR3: CASSHGVTDTQYF
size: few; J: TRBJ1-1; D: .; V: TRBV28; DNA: TGTGCCAGCAGTCCCATGGGGGTGGACACTGACGCTTTCTTT; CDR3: CASSPMGVDTDAFF
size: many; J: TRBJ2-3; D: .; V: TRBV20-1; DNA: TGCAGTCTCAAAAGAATCCCAGATACGCAGTATTTT; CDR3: CSLKRIPDTQYF
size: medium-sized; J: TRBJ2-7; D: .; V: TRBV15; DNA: TGTGCCACCAGCAGAGATTTGAAGGGCGCGGGATCCTACGAGCAGTACTTC; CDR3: CATSRDLKGAGSYEQYF
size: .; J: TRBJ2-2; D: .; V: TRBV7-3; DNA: TGTGCCAGCAGCTTGGCAGGGACCGGGGAGCTGTTTTTT; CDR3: CASSLAGTGELFF
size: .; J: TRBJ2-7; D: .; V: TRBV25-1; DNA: TGTGCCAGCAGTGAGACGCCTTCAGGGCAGTACTTC; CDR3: CASSETPSGQYF
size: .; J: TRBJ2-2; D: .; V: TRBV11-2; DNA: TGTGCCAGCAGCCCGAGGGGGGGCGGGGAGCTGTTTTTT; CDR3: CASSPRGGGELFF
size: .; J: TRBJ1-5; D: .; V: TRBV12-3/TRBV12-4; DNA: TGTGCCAGCAGTGCCCTTTTGGGGCGGGGCAAACAGCCCCAGCATTTT; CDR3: CASSALLGRGKQPQHF
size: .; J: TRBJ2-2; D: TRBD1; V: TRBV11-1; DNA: TGTGCCAGCAGCTCCCTGGTGGGGACAGGGGGCAACGGGGAGCTGTTTTTT; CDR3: CASSSLVGTGGNGELFF
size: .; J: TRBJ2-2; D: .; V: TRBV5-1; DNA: TGCGCCAGCAGACAATTGACAGGGAACACCGGGGAGCTGTTTTTT; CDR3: CASRQLTGNTGELFF
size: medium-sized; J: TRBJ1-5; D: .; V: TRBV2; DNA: TGTGCCAGCAGACCCATGGGGAATCAGCCCCAGCATTTT; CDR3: CASRPMGNQPQHF
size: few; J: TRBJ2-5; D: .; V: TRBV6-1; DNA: TGTGCCAGCAGCTGGAGCTTCGGGGAGACCCAGTACTTC; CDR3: CASSWSFGETQYF
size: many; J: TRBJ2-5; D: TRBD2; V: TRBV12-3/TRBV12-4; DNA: TGTGCCAGCAGTCCCGCCCCGGGACTAGCGGGGGAAGAGACCCAGTACTTC; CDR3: CASSPAPGLAGEETQYF
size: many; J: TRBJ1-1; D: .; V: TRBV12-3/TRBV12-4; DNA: TGTGCCAGCAGTCCATACAAAACTGAAGCTTTCTTT; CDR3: CASSPYKTEAFF
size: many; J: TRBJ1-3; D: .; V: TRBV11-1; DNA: TGTGCCAGCAGCCCCCCCCCCCCCCACCCGGAGGACACCATATATTTT; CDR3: CASSPPPPHPEDTIYF
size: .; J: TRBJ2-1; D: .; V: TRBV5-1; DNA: TGCGCCAGCAGCGCCCGACAGGCGAGCTCCTACAATGAGCAGTTCTTC; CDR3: CASSARQASSYNEQFF
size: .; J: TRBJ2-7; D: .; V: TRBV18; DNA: TGTGCCAGCTCATCTACAGGGGAGGCACCCTACGAGCAGTACTTC; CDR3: CASSSTGEAPYEQYF
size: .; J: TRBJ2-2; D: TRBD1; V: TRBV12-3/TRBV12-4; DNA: TGTGCCAGCATTGCCCAGGGGGCGAACACCGGGGAGCTGTTTTTT; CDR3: CASIAQGANTGELFF
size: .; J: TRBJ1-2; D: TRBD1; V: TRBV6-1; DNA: TGTGCCAGCAGGCCGACAGGGACCAAATATGGCTACACCTTC; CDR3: CASRPTGTKYGYTF
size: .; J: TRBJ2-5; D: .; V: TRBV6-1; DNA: TGTGCCAGCGGGGGGGGGGGCGTTGGAATAGAGACCCAGTACTTC; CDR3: CASGGGGVGIETQYF
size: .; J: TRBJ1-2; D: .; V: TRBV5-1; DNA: TGCGCCAGCAGAGCGCCCGGGACTCTTTTTACTGGCTACACCTTC; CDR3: CASRAPGTLFTGYTF
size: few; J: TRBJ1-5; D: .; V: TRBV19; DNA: TGTGCCAGCCGACAGAATAGCAATCAGAACCAGCATTTT; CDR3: CASRQNSNQNQHF
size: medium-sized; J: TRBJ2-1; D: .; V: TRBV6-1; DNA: TGTGCCAGCAGTTCCCTCGGGGGCAATGAGCAGTTCTTC; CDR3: CASSSLGGNEQFF
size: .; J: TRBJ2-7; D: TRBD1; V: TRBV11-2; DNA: TGTGCCACCCTTCGACAGGGGGATATCGGCGAGCAGTACTTC; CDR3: CATLRQGDIGEQYF
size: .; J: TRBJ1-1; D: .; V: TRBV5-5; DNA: TGTGCCAGCAGCATCCGGGACGGGAATACTGAAGCTTTCTTT; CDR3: CASSIRDGNTEAFF